This T cell receptor beta chain originates from a study of patients and donors after allogeneic stem cell transplantation. About this clonotype: This may be a read error: a much more frequent sequence differs by one nucleotide.

TCRdb fed the RT-PCR reads into MiXCR, producing one record per CDR3 protein. The table records some 160,000 distinct CDR3 sequences, about a quarter of them present only once. The CDR3 contains 14 residues. Material: blood, either unsorted or a sorted T cell fraction (not recorded which). The sequence was obtained from a human donor who was either an allogeneic HSCT recipient or a stem cell or donor lymphocyte infusion donor (not recorded which). It is not recorded whose cells these are; they may come from a transplant donor. The chain uses TRBV12-3 or TRBV12-4 and TRBJ1-4; no clear D. CDR3 sequence: CVSSLWGVGEKLFF. In DNA, the CDR3 is TGTGTCAGCAGTTTATGGGGAGTTGGGGAAAAACTGTTTTTT.